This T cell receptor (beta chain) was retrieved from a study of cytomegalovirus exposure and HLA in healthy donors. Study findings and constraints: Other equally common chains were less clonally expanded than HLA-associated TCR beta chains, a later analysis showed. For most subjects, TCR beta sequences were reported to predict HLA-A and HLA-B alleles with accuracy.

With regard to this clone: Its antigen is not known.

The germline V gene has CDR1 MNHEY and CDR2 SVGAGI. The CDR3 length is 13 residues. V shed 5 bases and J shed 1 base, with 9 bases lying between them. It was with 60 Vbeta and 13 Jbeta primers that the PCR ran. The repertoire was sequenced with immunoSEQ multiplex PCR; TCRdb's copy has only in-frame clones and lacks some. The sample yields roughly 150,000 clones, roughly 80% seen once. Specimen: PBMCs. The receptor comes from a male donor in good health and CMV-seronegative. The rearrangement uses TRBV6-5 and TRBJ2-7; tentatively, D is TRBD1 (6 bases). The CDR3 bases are TGTGCCAGCAGTACAGGGCCATCCTACGAGCAGTACTTC. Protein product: CASSTGPSYEQYF.